This entry is about one T cell receptor (beta chain). Its target is not known. The data belong to a study of post-analysis software for immune sequencing data. General observations from the study: With TRBV5-6, TRBV5-1 and TRBV20-1 included, about 5 TRBV segments were more frequent in patients than in controls. Pronounced co-clustering by F measure was evident among identically batched samples. Comparison with controls showed significantly lower normalized Chao1 diversity in multiple sclerosis patients.

Germline V gene lookup returns CDR1 MGHDK and CDR2 SYGVNS. The CDR3 is made up of 14 amino acids. Germline trimming cut 4 bases from V and 6 bases from J; bases unmatched to any gene: 7. Tagging with unique molecular identifiers was a feature of the TCR beta cDNA libraries. MiXCR, run by TCRdb on the PCR reads, gives a single entry per CDR3 protein. The sample gives about 760,000 distinct CDR3 sequences, about 32% of which show up once; around 0.56% is in the top ten. This chain links TRBV25-1 with TRBJ1-2, with 8 nucleotides matching TRBD1. The origin of this receptor is a girl aged 5 to 17 with multiple sclerosis. The sample taken for sequencing was blood. The CDR3: CASSAHGRGHGYTF. In nucleotides, the CDR3 is TGTGCCAGCAGTGCCCACGGCAGGGGGCATGGCTACACCTTC.